This T cell receptor beta chain is drawn from a study of regulatory T cells in long-lasting Graves disease. This clonotype showed up many times. Regarding time point: newly diagnosed GD, antithyroid drugs for less than 3 months. Making the TCR library involved RNA that had been extracted from PBMCs. The V and J ends lost 5 bases and 4 bases, in that order; junction bases with no gene match: 7. The CDR3 has 14 residues. Germline V gene lookup returns CDR1 WNHNN and CDR2 SYGVQD (reference sequence). Construction of the TCR beta libraries employed iRepertoire HTBI primers in conjunction with Arm-PCR of CDR3 regions. TCRdb independently ran MiXCR on the multiplex PCR reads; one entry per CDR3 protein. Of roughly 530,000 distinct CDR3 sequences in the sample, approximately 16% were seen once. This sample also appeared in a second study, on T cells in Graves' hyperthyroidism and ophthalmopathy. In that study: Appearing also in blood were most of the thyroid clonotypes expanded above 0.001.

The input for sequencing was peripheral blood mononuclear cells (PBMCs), taken at new diagnosis, from a patient treated with antithyroid drugs. This TCR was recovered from a woman aged 35-60 years with Graves disease. The chain uses TRBV10-1 and TRBJ1-1, with 7 bases that match TRBD1. DNA for the CDR3: TGCGCCAGCAGTCCCTCGGGACAGACCACTGAAGCTTTCTTT. It translates to CASSPSGQTTEAFF.